The 18 T cell receptor beta chains below were found in one sample sequenced in a study of CD8 T cells in ankylosing spondylitis. No antigen has been identified for these receptors. MiXCR, applied by TCRdb to the 5' RACE reads, yields one record per CDR3 protein. The data hold 200,000 to 250,000 distinct CDR3 sequences, with around 17% observed a single time. The study's findings and limits: A TCR beta motif of roughly eight highly homologous variants seemed to mark ankylosing spondylitis blood.

Sequenced material: blood, either unsorted or a sorted T cell fraction (not recorded which). These receptors all stem from a male donor with ankylosing spondylitis.

The genes are TRBV29-1 and TRBJ1-1, with D perhaps matching TRBD1 (6 bases). Per the germline V gene, CDR1 is SQVTM and CDR2 is ANQGSEA. CDR3 length: 11 amino acids. Trimming stripped 5 bases from V and 4 bases from J, with 8 bases between. CDR3 loop: CSVRRGTEAFF. The CDR3 DNA follows: TGCAGCGTTCGCAGGGGCACTGAAGCTTTCTTT.

This chain links TRBV5-1 with TRBJ2-1; 10 nucleotides agree with TRBD1. CDR3 size: 15 residues. Trimming cost V 1 base and J 7 bases; bases outside gene matches: 5. Germline V lookup: CDR1 SGHRS, CDR2 YFSETQ. The CDR3 loop is CASSLLGQGINEQFF. DNA for the CDR3: TGCGCCAGCAGCTTGCTGGGACAGGGGATAAATGAGCAGTTCTTC.

This chain connects TRBV29-1 to TRBJ2-7; D gene unclear. This CDR3 region has 13 residues. V was cut by 4 bases and J by 0 bases, with 10 bases left in between. Germline V CDR1 and CDR2: SQVTM, ANQGSEA. CDR3: CSVVGVSSYEQYF. As DNA, the CDR3 is TGCAGCGTTGTTGGGGTCTCCTCCTACGAGCAGTACTTC.

The gene calls are TRBV20-1 and TRBJ2-7, with TRBD2 as a possible D gene (6 bases). This CDR3 has 15 amino acids. Germline V CDR1 and CDR2: DFQATT, SNEGSKA (reference sequence). The V end lost 0 bases, the J end lost 3 bases, and 15 bases lay between the germline ends. This CDR3 reads CSARDLWGGNYEQYF. The CDR3 DNA sequence: TGCAGTGCTAGAGATCTATGGGGCGGGAACTACGAGCAGTACTTC.

Ten or more counts support this clonotype. CDR3 amino acids: CASSYSVGDTGELFF. The CDR3 DNA reads as TGTGCCAGCAGTTACTCGGTCGGGGACACCGGGGAGCTGTTTTTT. This rearrangement joins TRBV6-5 to TRBJ2-2; weak D call: TRBD2 (5 bases). CDR3 length: 15 amino acids. The V gene's germline CDR1 is MNHEY and CDR2 SVGAGI. V was cut by 0 bases and J by 3 bases, with 8 bases left in between.

This clonotype was seen a handful of times. The chain couples TRBV20-1 to TRBJ2-3; the D is unclear. V was shortened by 3 bases and J by 0 bases, with 25 bases between the two germline ends. Germline V gene sequence: CDR1 DFQATT, CDR2 SNEGSKA (reference sequence). This CDR3 comprises 19 residues. In nucleotides, the CDR3 is TGCAGTGCTAGTACCCACCATCCCGACGGCGCTACTAGCACAGATACGCAGTATTTT. It codes for CSASTHHPDGATSTDTQYF.

V is TRBV4-1 and J is TRBJ2-7, with D perhaps matching TRBD2 (6 bases). The CDR3 length is 15 residues. Germline CDR1 is MGHRA and CDR2 is YSYEKL. V was pared by 3 bases and J by 2 bases, with 14 bases between. The CDR3 coding sequence is TGCGCCAGCAGCCACCGGGGGACGGATACCTACGAGCAGTACTTC. Residues: CASSHRGTDTYEQYF.

This clonotype was seen only a few times. The rearrangement uses TRBV7-9 and TRBJ2-1; possibly TRBD1 for D (5 bases). This CDR3 is 12 amino acids long. V lost 3 bases and J 9 bases, leaving 9 bases between the germline ends. The germline V gene has CDR1 SEHNR and CDR2 FQNEAQ (reference sequence). This chain's CDR3 is CASSFEGAEQFF. For the CDR3, the DNA is TGTGCCAGCAGCTTCGAAGGGGCTGAGCAGTTCTTC.

The chain employs TRBV9 and TRBJ2-1; perhaps D is TRBD1 or TRBD2 (5 bases each). Germline V gene sequence: CDR1 SGDLS, CDR2 YYNGEE. The V and J ends lost 0 bases and 6 bases respectively, with 13 bases between them. There are 15 residues in the CDR3. CDR3 DNA sequence: TGTGCCAGCAGCGTAGGAGGTGGGGACGGCAATGAGCAGTTCTTC. It translates to CASSVGGGDGNEQFF.

The chain recombines TRBV2 with TRBJ2-7; a weak D match, TRBD1 (6 bases). The germline V gene encodes CDR1 SNHLY and CDR2 FYNNEI. The CDR3 has 14 amino acids. With 4 bases removed from V and 3 bases from J, the gap between germline ends came to 13 bases. CDR3 bases: TGTGCCAGCAGTGGGACAGACGTCCTCTACGAGCAGTACTTC. Encoded protein: CASSGTDVLYEQYF.

The V call is TRBV20-1, the J call TRBJ1-5; 7 bases align to TRBD1. Losses at the gene ends were 6 bases for V and 2 bases for J; bases not matched to a gene: 7. The CDR3 spans 14 residues. CDR1 is DFQATT and CDR2 is SNEGSKA in the germline V gene (reference sequence). The CDR3 sequence is CSANTGVGNQPQHF. The CDR3 DNA reads TGCAGTGCCAACACAGGGGTGGGCAATCAGCCCCAGCATTTT.

This clonotype came up a few times. The V gene is TRBV7-6, the J gene TRBJ1-1; D might be TRBD1 (6 bases). V was clipped by 5 bases and J by 6 bases, with 16 bases between them. Germline V lookup: CDR1 SGHVS, CDR2 FNYEAQ. CDR3 size: 14 residues. The CDR3 nucleotides are TGTGCCAGCAGCCGTGAAACAGGGTTCGCTGAAGCTTTCTTT. Its protein product is CASSRETGFAEAFF.

The CDR3 nucleotides are TGCGCCAGCAGCCAAGGGTTCTTCGACAATGAGCAGTTCTTC. It codes for CASSQGFFDNEQFF. V and J are TRBV4-1 and TRBJ2-1; D is ambiguous. Trimming took off 1 base at V and 5 bases at J, with 9 bases between the two ends. The CDR3 covers 14 residues. Germline loops: CDR1 MGHRA, CDR2 YSYEKL.

The V and J genes are TRBV5-1 and TRBJ2-7; 7 nucleotides align to TRBD1. V shed 5 bases and J 2 bases; nucleotides not matched to a gene: 4. CDR1 and CDR2 (germline): SGHRS, YFSETQ. The CDR3 is 13 amino acids. CDR3 protein: CASRGQDAYEQYF. In DNA, the CDR3 is TGCGCCAGCAGAGGACAGGATGCCTACGAGCAGTACTTC.

This clonotype was found a few times. The chain couples TRBV14 to TRBJ1-2; D gene ambiguous. The CDR3 contains 16 residues. CDR1 is SGHDN, CDR2 FVKESK, per germline. V gave up 4 bases and J gave up 0 bases, with 15 bases separating them. CDR3 DNA: TGTGCCAGCAGCCTATACGGAACAGAGTCTAACTATGGCTACACCTTC. Residues: CASSLYGTESNYGYTF.

The chain links TRBV27 to TRBJ2-1; either TRBD1 or TRBD2 may supply D (6 bases each). Between the trimmed V and J ends, which lost 11 bases and 9 bases, there was a span of 17 bases. This CDR3 has 12 residues. In germline, CDR1 is MNHEY, CDR2 SMNVEV (reference sequence). The CDR3 nucleotides are TGTGCCTCCGCTATGGGGGGCGGTGAGCAGTTCTTC. This translates into CASAMGGGEQFF.

This clonotype was observed at least ten times. This chain joins TRBV7-2 and TRBJ2-2; the D is unclear. Germline V gene sequence: CDR1 SGHTA, CDR2 FQGNSA. The CDR3 has 15 amino acids. With 0 bases removed from V and 2 bases from J, the gap between germline ends came to 7 bases. The CDR3 reads CASSLAGHNTGELFF. CDR3 coding DNA: TGTGCCAGCAGCTTAGCGGGCCATAACACCGGGGAGCTGTTTTTT.

The rearrangement joins TRBV4-2 to TRBJ2-5; D is perhaps TRBD2 (6 bases). The CDR3 totals 16 residues. Germline lookup yields CDR1 LGHNA and CDR2 YNFKEQ. The germline V and J ends were trimmed by 1 base and 1 base, with 13 bases remaining between them. CDR3 coding DNA: TGTGCCAGCAGCCAAGGGCTTATGGGGGGCCAAGAGACCCAGTACTTC. This gives the protein CASSQGLMGGQETQYF.